This T cell receptor beta chain emerged from a study of T cells in localized non-small cell lung cancer (TCRdb year 2020). At the level of the whole study: The study examined T cell repertoires in approximately 240 patients with early-stage NSCLC and compared tumors with uninvolved tumor-adjacent lungs. Of the NSCLC patients, 120 to 150 were male and 107 were female, and the mean age was around 66 years. The cohort comprised roughly 240 treatment-naïve NSCLC patients with resected, localized lung tumors.

The full study reports these points: Because the study design was exploratory, TCR variables were selected using unadjusted p-values without false-discovery rate correction. Higher T cell density in blood was associated with longer overall survival, whereas higher clonality in adjacent lung was associated with shorter survival. Uninvolved tumor-adjacent lung showed the highest T cell clonality, higher than tumor, which suggests more focused antigenic responses in the uninvolved tumor-adjacent lung. A median of roughly 50 of the top 100 tumor clones turned up in the paired uninvolved adjacent lung, and approximately 30 of those clones also ranked among the top 100 of that same adjacent lung. Multi-region tumor sequencing was not performed, so intratumor heterogeneity could not be excluded.

At diagnosis, tumor, uninvolved tumor-adjacent lung and peripheral blood were collected and then preserved as a mix of FFPE and fresh-frozen material. For TCR repertoire profiling, blood samples were analyzed as peripheral blood mononuclear cells. Taken from the germline V gene, the CDR1 and CDR2 loops are SNHLY and FYNNEI. Measured from the cysteine to the phenylalanine, the CDR3 is 13 residues long. The read is trimmed to its CDR3 DNA, 39 bases read in frame from base 1. The germline ends are 9 bases apart after V is trimmed by 6 bases and J by 4 bases. The immunoSEQ Assay was used to sequence TCR beta CDR3 regions from DNA. In the source study's methods: T cell density was computed as TCR beta template counts normalized to usable DNA estimated by amplifying housekeeping genes. The preseqR package was used to estimate richness by extrapolating to 400,000 templates for PBMC samples and to 120,000 templates for tissue samples. Clonality was taken to be one minus Pielou's evenness. Tissue-enriched TCRs were identified by differential abundance testing using productive amino-acid clonotypes, minimum total count 5 and alpha 0.1. The Jaccard Index and the Morisita Overlap Index were used to quantify repertoire overlap between compartments. TCR beta CDR3s were clustered by GLIPH together with public tetramer-defined viral CDR3s, and at least three viral sequences plus V-gene enrichment were required for viral motifs. As stored in TCRdb, this immuneACCESS dataset retains in-frame rearrangements with V and J assigned. A fraction of the clones does not appear; measured against another copy, unresolved V genes explain less than half of the discrepancy, and the remainder lacks a known reason. V and J calls and clone size are copied from that table; D and trimming were computed from the DNA. For this sample the table gives around 26,000 clones, of which 65% to 85% were detected only once. Clones ranked in the top ten supply 8.5% to 10% of the sample.

In its sample, this clone was seen a few times. Its antigen is still unknown. The sample holds no much larger clone one base away, and base qualities are not on file. The sequenced sample was peripheral blood, obtained before any cancer treatment. This clonotype was sampled from a man aged 35 to 70 with stage III squamous cell lung carcinoma. The chain is assembled from TRBV2 and TRBJ1-4; no D segment can be confidently identified. The encoded CDR3 is CASRQALNEKLFF. The nucleotide sequence reads as follows: TGTGCCAGCAGGCAGGCTCTTAATGAAAAACTGTTTTTT.